This T cell receptor beta chain stems from a study of blood T cell repertoires in COVID-19. Study in general: Sample material is recorded as cDNA or gDNA derived from T cells, B-cell-depleted T cells, or PBMCs.

It was within 2 weeks before study entry that exposed participants met a COVID-19 case. TCRdb's copy holds only in-frame clones and misses some; the assay was immunoSEQ multiplex PCR. The sample carries 190,000 or so clones, 75% to 90% recorded once. The sequenced sample was PBMCs or T cells enriched from blood (not recorded which). The sequence derives from a woman in her twenties or thirties who had been exposed to COVID-19.

CDR3 protein: CASISLPGQAYEQYF. The CDR3 nucleotides read TGTGCCAGCATTTCCCTGCCGGGACAGGCCTACGAGCAGTACTTC. This chain joins TRBV2 and TRBJ2-7, with 8 nucleotides matching TRBD1. This CDR3 comprises 15 residues. CDR1 and CDR2 from the germline V gene are SNHLY and FYNNEI. The junction had 10 bases not matched to a gene; V was cut back by 7 bases and J by 2 bases.